This T cell receptor beta chain stems from a study of vaccination effects on CD4 cells after COVID-19. Assay: immunoSEQ multiplex PCR; the TCRdb copy retains only in-frame clones and omits some. The table includes roughly 36,000 clones, around 74% detected once. A single count supports this clone. Its specificity is not known. Germline V gene data show CDR1 as SGDLS and CDR2 as YYNGEE. The V and J ends lost 3 bases and 8 bases respectively, with 20 bases between them. The CDR3 is made up of 15 amino acids. Broader study findings: Clones from infection and from vaccination both contracted markedly late after vaccination.

Once cultured for 9 to 11 days, the cells underwent separation to obtain CD4+ T cells. Recipients of the vaccine had no prior SARS-CoV-2 infection and negative nucleocapsid antibodies. Material: CD4+ T cells from PBMCs cultured without peptide, obtained before COVID-19 vaccination. The TCR originated in a human donor who received a COVID-19 vaccine. The gene calls are TRBV9 and TRBJ1-2; D uncertain. The CDR3, as DNA: TGTGCCAGCAGCGGGGGAGTGGGGTCGGGTCGGGGCTACACCTTC. This codes for CASSGGVGSGRGYTF.